Here is one T cell receptor (delta chain) with its context. The antigen is unknown. The template was reverse-transcribed extracted RNA. The CDR3 regions were amplified by multiplex PCR from V-gene primers to a constant-region primer. TCRdb re-called clones from the multiplex PCR reads using CATT. The sample contains about 58,000 delta-chain clones, approximately 16% of which appear only once. Thymocytes were sorted as CD3+ TCRVdelta1+ TCRVdelta2- after alphabeta T cell depletion. The CDR3 spans 19 residues. V was cut by 2 bases and J by 0 bases, with 22 bases left in between. Germline V lookup: CDR1 TSWWSYY, CDR2 QGS. The data originate from a study of Vδ1+ human thymocytes. Study conclusions and caveats: Highly polyclonal TRG and TRD repertoires with Gaussian CDR3 length distributions appeared in thymus. Unlike peripheral blood Vdelta1+ controls, thymic delta-chain sequences included about 20% Vdelta2 and few Vdelta3. Unexpected Vdelta2 sequences could cause misinterpretation of bulk repertoire data.

Sequences were obtained from Vdelta1+ gamma-delta thymocytes from the thymus. The subset was: FACS-sorted CD3+ TCRalphabeta- TCRVdelta1+ TCRVdelta2- thymocytes. This clonotype was obtained from a girl under three years old who had congenital heart surgery. The rearrangement joins TRDV1 to TRDJ1; tentatively, D is TRDD3 (6 bases). The DNA of the CDR3 is TGTGCTCTTGGGGAAGATTTGACTCGATGGGGATTTCACACCGATAAACTCATCTTT. Amino acids: CALGEDLTRWGFHTDKLIF.